This T cell receptor beta chain originates from a study of cytomegalovirus exposure and HLA in healthy donors. Study-level findings and limits: Previous analysis showed most TCR beta V segments were productive about 90% or about 30% of the time. In vitro assays verified that a few CMV-associated chains recognized CMV antigens specifically.

The length of the CDR3 is 15 residues. The V gene end was trimmed by 4 bases and the J gene end by 5 bases; junction bases not matched to a gene: 10. The germline CDR1 and CDR2 sequences are KGHSH and LQKENI. The PCR contained 60 Vbeta and 13 Jbeta primers. Clones were read by immunoSEQ multiplex PCR, and TCRdb kept only the in-frame ones, dropping some. The sample includes about 77,000 clones, around 78% of them seen just once. This clone was seen more than once but under ten times. The antigen remains unidentified. The source material was PBMCs. V and J are TRBV18 and TRBJ2-7; 8 nucleotides align to TRBD1. The source of this sequence is a man aged 40-50 years in good health and CMV-seronegative. The DNA for the CDR3 is TGTGCCAGCTCACTTGGGACAGGAAGGGGTAACGAGCAGTACTTC. This translates into CASSLGTGRGNEQYF.